The rows below give T cell receptor beta chains drawn from one sample of a study of cytomegalovirus exposure and HLA in healthy donors. This table comes from immunoSEQ multiplex PCR, and its TCRdb copy is limited to in-frame clones, with some not included. The sample records more than 90,000 clones, approximately 78% being singletons. Sequenced: PBMCs. The receptor source for this set is a man aged 25 to 40 in good health and CMV-seropositive. CDR3s include the opening cysteine and the closing phenylalanine or tryptophan. Fields, in order: D gene, clone size, CDR3 length, V gene, J gene, CDR3 protein, CDR3 DNA. D genes are given only for firm matches. Size is stated for part of the rows, as once, few or many counts, or as a class when the clone is expanded.

d_call: NA
clone_size: NA
cdr3_length: 12
v_call: TRBV7-2
j_call: TRBJ2-3
cdr3_aa: CASSYPPGTQYF
cdr3_nt: TGTGCCAGCAGCTACCCGCCTGGCACGCAGTATTTT

d_call: NA
clone_size: NA
cdr3_length: 11
v_call: TRBV13
j_call: TRBJ1-1
cdr3_aa: CASSWGAEAFF
cdr3_nt: TGTGCCAGCAGCTGGGGGGCTGAAGCTTTCTTT

d_call: NA
clone_size: NA
cdr3_length: 17
v_call: TRBV9
j_call: TRBJ1-2
cdr3_aa: CASSVGSGVWDNYGYTF
cdr3_nt: TGTGCCAGCAGCGTAGGTTCAGGGGTTTGGGATAACTATGGCTACACCTTC

d_call: TRBD1
clone_size: few
cdr3_length: 17
v_call: TRBV4-1
j_call: TRBJ1-4
cdr3_aa: CASSPDGQGARGEKLFF
cdr3_nt: TGCGCCAGCAGCCCGGACGGACAGGGGGCTCGGGGTGAAAAACTGTTTTTT

d_call: NA
clone_size: NA
cdr3_length: 14
v_call: TRBV9
j_call: TRBJ1-2
cdr3_aa: CASSPGGSRYGYTF
cdr3_nt: TGTGCCAGCAGCCCCGGGGGGAGTCGCTATGGCTACACCTTC

d_call: TRBD2
clone_size: NA
cdr3_length: 14
v_call: TRBV5-1
j_call: TRBJ2-2
cdr3_aa: CASNSGNPEGELFF
cdr3_nt: TGCGCCAGCAATAGCGGGAACCCAGAGGGGGAGCTGTTTTTT

d_call: TRBD1
clone_size: NA
cdr3_length: 18
v_call: TRBV7-9
j_call: TRBJ2-3
cdr3_aa: CASSSPPGGFFSTDTQYF
cdr3_nt: TGTGCCAGCAGCAGCCCCCCAGGGGGCTTTTTTAGCACAGATACGCAGTATTTT

d_call: NA
clone_size: NA
cdr3_length: 16
v_call: TRBV5-1
j_call: TRBJ2-7
cdr3_aa: CASSLGFPDSSYEQYF
cdr3_nt: TGCGCCAGCAGCTTGGGCTTTCCTGACAGCTCCTACGAGCAGTACTTC

d_call: NA
clone_size: once
cdr3_length: 14
v_call: TRBV7-9
j_call: TRBJ2-3
cdr3_aa: CASSDSKGTDTQYF
cdr3_nt: TGTGCCAGCAGCGACAGTAAAGGCACAGATACGCAGTATTTT

d_call: NA
clone_size: NA
cdr3_length: 14
v_call: TRBV28
j_call: TRBJ1-4
cdr3_aa: CASSPGSIGEKLFF
cdr3_nt: TGTGCCAGCAGCCCGGGATCGATTGGAGAAAAACTGTTTTTT

d_call: NA
clone_size: NA
cdr3_length: 16
v_call: TRBV7-2
j_call: TRBJ1-1
cdr3_aa: CASSKSDPGDWTEAFF
cdr3_nt: TGTGCCAGCAGCAAATCAGATCCAGGGGATTGGACTGAAGCTTTCTTT

d_call: TRBD1
clone_size: NA
cdr3_length: 15
v_call: TRBV6-5
j_call: TRBJ1-2
cdr3_aa: CASNGDRARIYGYTF
cdr3_nt: TGTGCCAGCAATGGTGACAGGGCGCGAATTTATGGCTACACCTTC

d_call: NA
clone_size: once
cdr3_length: 15
v_call: TRBV27
j_call: TRBJ1-2
cdr3_aa: CASSELRGAQGGYTF
cdr3_nt: TGTGCCAGCAGTGAATTGCGGGGGGCGCAAGGTGGCTACACCTTC

d_call: TRBD2
clone_size: NA
cdr3_length: 16
v_call: TRBV2
j_call: TRBJ2-5
cdr3_aa: CASSGTSGRTGETQYF
cdr3_nt: TGTGCCAGCAGTGGGACTAGCGGGAGAACGGGAGAGACCCAGTACTTC

d_call: NA
clone_size: NA
cdr3_length: 11
v_call: TRBV6-1
j_call: TRBJ2-5
cdr3_aa: CASSVIETQYF
cdr3_nt: TGTGCCAGCAGTGTTATTGAGACCCAGTACTTC

d_call: NA
clone_size: NA
cdr3_length: 13
v_call: TRBV19
j_call: TRBJ1-2
cdr3_aa: CASSRGQTYGYTF
cdr3_nt: TGTGCCAGTAGTAGGGGGCAGACCTATGGCTACACCTTC

d_call: NA
clone_size: once
cdr3_length: 13
v_call: TRBV6-1
j_call: TRBJ1-2
cdr3_aa: CASSLQGGYGYTF
cdr3_nt: TGTGCCAGCAGTCTACAGGGCGGGTATGGCTACACCTTC

d_call: TRBD2
clone_size: NA
cdr3_length: 17
v_call: TRBV7-3
j_call: TRBJ2-3
cdr3_aa: CASSSQGLASSTDTQYF
cdr3_nt: TGTGCCAGCAGCTCCCAGGGACTAGCGTCAAGCACAGATACGCAGTATTTT

d_call: TRBD1
clone_size: NA
cdr3_length: 13
v_call: TRBV6-1
j_call: TRBJ1-1
cdr3_aa: CASSAGTGTEAFF
cdr3_nt: TGTGCCAGCAGTGCCGGGACAGGCACTGAAGCTTTCTTT

d_call: NA
clone_size: NA
cdr3_length: 16
v_call: TRBV5-1
j_call: TRBJ2-2
cdr3_aa: CASSSHLRVRTGELFF
cdr3_nt: TGCGCCAGCAGCTCCCATTTGAGGGTTAGAACCGGGGAGCTGTTTTTT

d_call: TRBD1
clone_size: NA
cdr3_length: 15
v_call: TRBV10-3
j_call: TRBJ1-2
cdr3_aa: CAISGGDRGLDGYTF
cdr3_nt: TGTGCCATCAGTGGAGGGGACAGGGGGCTTGATGGCTACACCTTC

d_call: NA
clone_size: once
cdr3_length: 14
v_call: TRBV5-8
j_call: TRBJ1-5
cdr3_aa: CASSLGHRNQPQHF
cdr3_nt: TGTGCCAGCAGCTTGGGACACCGTAATCAGCCCCAGCATTTT

d_call: NA
clone_size: NA
cdr3_length: 14
v_call: TRBV11-2
j_call: TRBJ2-3
cdr3_aa: CASNPAFSTDTQYF
cdr3_nt: TGTGCCAGCAATCCAGCGTTTAGCACAGATACGCAGTATTTT

d_call: TRBD2
clone_size: NA
cdr3_length: 16
v_call: TRBV5-1
j_call: TRBJ2-3
cdr3_aa: CASSWSLAGVGDTQYF
cdr3_nt: TGCGCCAGCAGCTGGAGTTTAGCGGGAGTCGGAGATACGCAGTATTTT

d_call: TRBD1
clone_size: NA
cdr3_length: 15
v_call: TRBV5-4
j_call: TRBJ2-5
cdr3_aa: CASSVNRGSQETQYF
cdr3_nt: TGTGCCAGCAGCGTTAACAGGGGGTCCCAAGAGACCCAGTACTTC

d_call: TRBD2
clone_size: NA
cdr3_length: 15
v_call: TRBV9
j_call: TRBJ2-7
cdr3_aa: CASSVALAGKYEQYF
cdr3_nt: TGTGCCAGCAGCGTAGCACTAGCGGGGAAATACGAGCAGTACTTC

d_call: NA
clone_size: NA
cdr3_length: 14
v_call: TRBV15
j_call: TRBJ1-2
cdr3_aa: CATRNGGVNYGYTF
cdr3_nt: TGTGCCACCAGGAACGGGGGGGTTAACTATGGCTACACCTTC